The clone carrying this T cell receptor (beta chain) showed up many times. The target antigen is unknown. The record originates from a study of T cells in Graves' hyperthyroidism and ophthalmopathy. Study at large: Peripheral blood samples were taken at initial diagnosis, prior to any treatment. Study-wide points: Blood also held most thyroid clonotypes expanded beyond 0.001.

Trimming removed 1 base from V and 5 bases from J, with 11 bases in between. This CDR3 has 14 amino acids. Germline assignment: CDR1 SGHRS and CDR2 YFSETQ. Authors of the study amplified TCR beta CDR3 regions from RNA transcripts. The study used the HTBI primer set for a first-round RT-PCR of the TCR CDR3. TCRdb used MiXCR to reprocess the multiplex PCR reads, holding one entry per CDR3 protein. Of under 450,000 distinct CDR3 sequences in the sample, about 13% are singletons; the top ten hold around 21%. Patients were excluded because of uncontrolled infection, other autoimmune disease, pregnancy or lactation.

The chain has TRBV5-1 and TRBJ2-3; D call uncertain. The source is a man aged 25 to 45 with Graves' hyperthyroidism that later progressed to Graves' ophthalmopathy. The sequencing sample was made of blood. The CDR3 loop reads CASSLIANRDTQYF. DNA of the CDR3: TGCGCCAGCAGCTTGATAGCAAATAGAGATACGCAGTATTTT.